One TCR beta chain is described in this entry. Its antigen is currently unknown. Primers: 60 Vbeta forward and 13 Jbeta reverse. Repertoires were generated with immunoSEQ multiplex PCR, while TCRdb's copy carries only in-frame clones and drops some. The sample has approximately 180,000 clones; approximately 12% are singletons. These data belong to a study of cytomegalovirus exposure and HLA in healthy donors. General observations from the study: A prior analysis recorded that most TCR beta V segments were productive about 90% or about 30% of the time. In vitro assays verified that a few CMV-associated chains recognized CMV antigens specifically. In a later analysis, a missense DCLRE1C variant was linked to TCR beta V- and J-gene trimming. HLA allele associations emerged for roughly 17,000 TCR beta sequences in a later analysis, at 0.05 false discovery rate.

The V and J ends lost 3 bases and 4 bases, in that order; junction bases with no gene match: 5. The germline V gene encodes CDR1 SGDLS and CDR2 YYNGEE. The CDR3 has 15 amino acids. This sequence was found in a man over 45 in good health and CMV-seropositive. Sequencing was performed on PBMCs. The chain combines TRBV9 with TRBJ1-3, with 9 bases that match TRBD1. The CDR3 reads CASSAYTGGGNTIYF. CDR3 bases: TGTGCCAGCAGCGCCTATACAGGGGGCGGAAACACCATATATTTT.